The rows below give T cell receptor beta chains drawn from one sample of a study of blood T cell repertoires in COVID-19. TCRdb keeps only in-frame clones here, not all; method: immunoSEQ multiplex PCR. The sample has around 250,000 clones, around 83% seen once. The specimen was peripheral blood. These receptors originate from a man younger than 35 with active or convalescent COVID-19. The CDR3 runs from the conserved cysteine through the conserved F or W. A D gene is named only where the DNA matches it firmly. Size is stated for part of the rows, as once, few or many counts, or as a class when the clone is expanded.

D | J | V | size | CDR3 | DNA
TRBD1 | TRBJ2-5 | TRBV11-3 | - | CASSLDQQGGETQYF | TGTGCCAGCAGCTTAGACCAACAGGGGGGAGAGACCCAGTACTTC
TRBD2 | TRBJ2-3 | TRBV7-9 | - | CASSLEGSGTSTDTQYF | TGTGCCAGCAGCTTGGAGGGTAGCGGGACTAGCACAGATACGCAGTATTTT
TRBD2 | TRBJ2-5 | TRBV5-1 | - | CASSLKWAGDGETQYF | TGCGCCAGCAGCCTGAAGTGGGCGGGAGATGGGGAGACCCAGTACTTC
TRBD1 | TRBJ1-6 | TRBV5-1 | - | CASRLGQGNSPLHF | TGCGCCAGCAGGCTCGGACAGGGAAATTCACCCCTCCACTTT
- | TRBJ1-6 | TRBV7-9 | - | CASSFLVSAGYDNSPLHF | TGTGCCAGCAGCTTTCTCGTCTCGGCGGGATATGATAATTCACCCCTCCACTTT
- | TRBJ1-5 | TRBV28 | - | CASSLVFREGQPQHF | TGTGCCAGCAGTTTAGTGTTCAGGGAAGGTCAGCCCCAGCATTTT
- | TRBJ2-7 | TRBV4-1 | few | CASSEVGGASIYEQYF | TGCGCCAGCAGCGAAGTAGGGGGGGCCAGTATCTACGAGCAGTACTTC
- | TRBJ1-1 | TRBV18 | - | CASSETTENTEAFF | TGTGCCAGCTCGGAGACTACAGAGAACACTGAAGCTTTCTTT
TRBD2 | TRBJ2-1 | TRBV5-1 | - | CASSFTSGYNEQFF | TGCGCCAGCAGCTTTACTAGCGGCTACAATGAGCAGTTCTTC
TRBD1 | TRBJ2-7 | TRBV4-1 | - | CASSRLTGAGQSSYEQYF | TGCGCCAGCAGCCGCCTTACAGGGGCAGGTCAAAGCTCCTACGAGCAGTACTTC